The TCR beta chain under discussion was sequenced for a study of cytomegalovirus exposure and HLA in healthy donors. CDR3 length: 15 amino acids. Germline lookup yields CDR1 SGHVS and CDR2 FQNEAQ. V was clipped by 2 bases and J by 3 bases, with 8 bases between them. Libraries were prepared by immunoSEQ multiplex PCR; TCRdb keeps only in-frame clonotypes and omits some of them. The sample records some 150,000 clones, 70% to 90% being singletons. The donors belonged to the 120-subject validation cohort, separate from the approximately 670-subject first cohort. Note on this clone: The antigen is unknown.

Study-wide findings and caveats: Many donors carried some public TCRs, although rarity characterized most TCR sequences.

This clonotype was obtained from a woman younger than 35 in good health and CMV-seropositive. The V and J genes are TRBV7-8 and TRBJ1-6; D perhaps matches TRBD1 (5 bases). Sequencing was done on a sample of PBMCs. The DNA of the CDR3 is TGTGCCAGCAGCTTAAGGACAAACTATAATTCACCCCTCCACTTT. Its protein product is CASSLRTNYNSPLHF.